This TCR beta chain is drawn from a study of shared clonotypes between healthy human individuals. Turning to the study itself: CD8 memory received one plate per donor, CD8 naive two, CD4 memory three and CD4 naive three.

The ends were cut back, 5 bases at V and 7 bases at J, with 12 bases in the middle. This CDR3 contains 13 residues. Per germline, CDR1 SEHNR and CDR2 FQNEAQ (reference sequence). Naive CD8 cells, CD45RO-negative and positively selected for CCR7, excluded terminally differentiated effector memory CD45RA+ cells. The table lists this clone with a count of one. Some 27,000 T cell genomes, or roughly 200 ng DNA, went into the sorted-subset replicate PCRs. As handled by the study authors: Junction-only sequences without quality scores were provided by ImmunoSEQ, so filtering was different. Libraries were prepared by immunoSEQ multiplex PCR; TCRdb keeps only in-frame clonotypes and omits some of them. V and J calls and clone size follow that table, whereas D and trimming were derived from the DNA. The sample holds about 580,000 clones, 95% to 98% seen once.

V gene TRBV7-9 combines with J gene TRBJ1-5, with TRBD1 as a possible D gene (5 bases). This receptor was taken from a man aged 30-40 years in good health. Sequenced input: naive CD8+ T cells sorted from blood. The CDR3 nucleotides are TGTGCCAGCAGCCCCCCCCAGGGACAGCCCCAGCATTTT. Translation gives CASSPPQGQPQHF. The full variable domain, with the rest looked up from reference TRBV7-9 and TRBJ1-5, is DTGVSQNPRHKITKRGQNVTFRCDPISEHNRLYWYRQTLGQGPEFLTYFQNEAQLEKSRLLSDRFSAERPKGSFSTLEIQRTEQGDSAMYLCASSPPQGQPQHFGDGTRLSIL.